This T cell receptor (beta chain) was identified in a study of blood T cell repertoires in COVID-19. Study at large: Both acute and convalescent COVID-19 samples were obtained from the United States, Italy and Spain. Sample material is recorded as cDNA or gDNA derived from T cells, B-cell-depleted T cells, or PBMCs.

Germline lookup yields CDR1 MNHEY and CDR2 SVGAGI. The CDR3 is made up of 12 amino acids. Between the trimmed V and J ends, which lost 7 bases and 5 bases, there was a span of 11 bases. This clone was observed a few times. Under the authors' procedure: Estimated nucleated cell counts came from reference gene primer amplification. TCRdb's table, derived via immunoSEQ multiplex PCR, lists solely in-frame clones and lacks some. The D gene and trimming were derived from the DNA, and the V and J assignments and clone size from that table. The table records 91,000 or so clones, about nine tenths of them present only once.

This TCR came from a woman aged 45-60 years in a cohort sampled during active COVID-19. Sample: peripheral blood. This chain links TRBV6-5 with TRBJ1-1, with D unclear. CDR3: CASTSGTTEAFF. In DNA, the CDR3 is TGTGCCAGCACCTCGGGAACTACTGAAGCTTTCTTT.